A single sample gave rise to the 30 T cell receptor beta chains below, sequenced in a study of T cell responses to AZD1222 COVID-19 vaccine. Clones were read by immunoSEQ multiplex PCR, and TCRdb kept only the in-frame ones, dropping some. The sample comprises about 110,000 clones, roughly 89% of which are singletons, and more than 2% rests with the top ten. The specimen comprised peripheral blood, sampled 28 days after the second AZD1222 dose. These TCRs come from an adult who received the AZD1222 COVID-19 vaccine.

The gene calls are TRBV6-5 and TRBJ2-1, with a weak D call TRBD1 (5 bases). This CDR3 is built from 13 residues. V lost 0 bases, J lost 10 bases, and 10 bases lay in between. Germline V gives CDR1 MNHEY, CDR2 SVGAGI. CDR3 bases: TGTGCCAGCAGTTACTCTGGGGCACGGGAGCAGTTCTTC. It codes for CASSYSGAREQFF.

The chain uses TRBV12-3 or TRBV12-4 and TRBJ1-6; D may be TRBD1 (6 bases). The CDR3 consists of 13 residues. Trimming removed 6 bases from V and 9 bases from J, with 12 bases in between. This CDR3 reads CASSRGSGSPLHF. The CDR3 region has the DNA TGTGCCAGCAGCAGGGGATCGGGTTCACCCCTCCACTTT.

The chain has TRBV6-2 or TRBV6-3 and TRBJ1-1; weak D call: TRBD1 (6 bases). Trimming took 4 bases from V and 3 from J, leaving 9 bases between them. Germline values: CDR1 MNHEY, CDR2 SVGEGT. The CDR3 covers 13 residues. DNA for the CDR3: TGTGCCAGCAGTTTCGGGACATACACTGAAGCTTTCTTT. Amino acid sequence: CASSFGTYTEAFF.

The CDR3 DNA is TGCGCCAGCAGCTCGCAGCCGGGAGCCCCAGAGACCCAGTACTTC. It yields the protein CASSSQPGAPETQYF. The chain is built from TRBV4-1 and TRBJ2-5, with D perhaps matching TRBD2 (6 bases). Trimming left V 5 bases short and J 4 bases short, with 17 bases between. Germline V gene sequence: CDR1 MGHRA, CDR2 YSYEKL. This CDR3 is 15 amino acids long.

The rearrangement links TRBV7-8 to TRBJ2-3, with 9 bases lining up with TRBD1. The length of the CDR3 is 15 residues. Germline trimming cut 6 bases from V and 1 base from J; bases unmatched to any gene: 5. CDR1 and CDR2 (germline): SGHVS, FQNEAQ. CDR3 loop: CASSFRDRGTDTQYF. As DNA, the CDR3 is TGTGCCAGCAGTTTCCGGGACAGGGGCACAGATACGCAGTATTTT. Full variable domain (remainder filled in from reference TRBV7-8 and TRBJ2-3): GAGVSQSPRYKVAKRGQDVALRCDPISGHVSLFWYQQALGQGPEFLTYFQNEAQLDKSGLPSDRFFAERPEGSVSTLKIQRTQQEDSAVYLCASSFRDRGTDTQYFGPGTRLTVL.

This clone was seen only a few times. The chain employs TRBV7-2 and TRBJ1-2; TRBD1 might be the D (5 bases). CDR1 SGHTA and CDR2 FQGNSA come from the germline V gene. This CDR3 region has 15 residues. V was trimmed by 3 bases and J by 5 bases, leaving 16 bases between them. CDR3 residues: CASSLGGGVLYGYTF. CDR3 sequence (DNA): TGTGCCAGCAGCTTGGGCGGAGGGGTCCTTTATGGCTACACCTTC.

The chain couples TRBV12-3 or TRBV12-4 to TRBJ2-5; TRBD1 is a possible D gene (5 bases). V lost 3 bases and J lost 2, with 7 bases in between. This CDR3 spans 13 amino acids. The CDR3 nucleotides are TGTGCCAGCAGTTTTCAGGGTCAAGAGACCCAGTACTTC. Its translation: CASSFQGQETQYF.

The V call is TRBV11-2, the J call TRBJ2-1, with TRBD1 as a possible D gene (5 bases). The CDR3 spans 16 residues. V gave up 0 bases and J gave up 5 bases, with 14 bases separating them. Germline CDR1 SGHAT, CDR2 FQNNGV. CDR3: CASSLDRVEMNNEQFF. The CDR3 DNA sequence: TGTGCCAGCAGCTTAGACAGGGTGGAGATGAACAATGAGCAGTTCTTC.

This sequence joins TRBV30 and TRBJ2-7; D gene uncertain. CDR1 is GTSNPN, CDR2 SVGIG, per germline (reference sequence). The CDR3 runs to 11 residues. The V end was cut by 2 bases, the J end by 1 base, with 3 bases between. The CDR3 region is CAWSISYEQYF. DNA for the CDR3: TGTGCCTGGAGTATTTCCTACGAGCAGTACTTC.

The genes are TRBV5-6 and TRBJ2-2, with a tentative D call TRBD1 (6 bases). Trimming pared 2 bases from V and 0 bases from J, leaving 11 bases between. This CDR3 has 16 amino acids. Germline V gives CDR1 SGHDT, CDR2 YYEEEE. The DNA of the CDR3 is TGTGCCAGCAGCTTCAGGGGTCTCTCGAACACCGGGGAGCTGTTTTTT. Translated, it gives CASSFRGLSNTGELFF. The full variable domain, completed using reference TRBV5-6 and TRBJ2-2, is DAGVTQSPTHLIKTRGQQVTLRCSPKSGHDTVSWYQQALGQGPQFIFQYYEEEERQRGNFPDRFSGHQFPNYSSELNVNALLLGDSALYLCASSFRGLSNTGELFFGEGSRLTVL.

V is TRBV21-1 and J is TRBJ2-5; the D call TRBD1 from the table was never checked on the DNA. TRBV21-1 is shown as a pseudogene. The CDR3 sequence is 14 residues long. The CDR3, as DNA: TGTGCCAGCAAAACCGACAGGGGGACGTGGACCCAGTACTTC. It yields the protein CASKTDRGTWTQYF.

V gene TRBV27 combines with J gene TRBJ2-2; TRBD2 matches at 8 bases. Germline-derived CDR1 and CDR2 are MNHEY and SMNVEV (reference sequence). V lost 7 bases and J lost 0; bases outside the gene matches: 4. The CDR3 contains 15 residues. CDR3 nucleotide sequence: TGTGCCAGCACCTCGGGGGGGGCGAACACCGGGGAGCTGTTTTTT. Protein sequence: CASTSGGANTGELFF.

The CDR3 loop is CATSDWTGGELFF. The DNA of the CDR3 is TGTGCCACCAGTGATTGGACAGGCGGGGAGCTGTTTTTT. J is TRBJ2-2 and V is TRBV24-1, with 7 positions matching TRBD1. There are 13 residues in the CDR3. Germline V CDR1 and CDR2: KGHDR, SFDVKD. After removal of 2 bases from V and 7 bases from J, the junction contained 0 bases not matched to a gene.

This clone was seen a few times. CDR3 coding DNA: TGTGCCAGCAGCGAACAGGGTGATAATGAAAAACTGTTTTTT. It translates to CASSEQGDNEKLFF. The V gene is TRBV5-5, the J gene TRBJ1-4, with D tentatively TRBD1 (6 bases). The CDR3 covers 14 residues. Germline CDR1 and CDR2: SGHKS and YYEKEE (reference sequence). The V gene lost 4 bases and the J gene lost 4 bases, with 11 bases spanning the gap. Using reference TRBV5-5 and TRBJ1-4 for the parts outside the CDR3, the full variable domain is DAGVTQSPTHLIKTRGQQVTLRCSPISGHKSVSWYQQVLGQGPQFIFQYYEKEERGRGNFPDRFSARQFPNYSSELNVNALLLGDSALYLCASSEQGDNEKLFFGSGTQLSVL.

The chain links TRBV7-2 to TRBJ1-1; D gene unclear. Germline CDR1 reads SGHTA; CDR2 reads FQGNSA. CDR3 length equals 14 residues. V shed 2 bases and J shed 1 base, with 8 bases lying between them. CDR3 nucleotide sequence: TGTGCCAGCAGCTTAAGTCCAGCGAACACTGAAGCTTTCTTT. Translation gives CASSLSPANTEAFF.

The rearrangement uses TRBV7-8 and TRBJ2-3; 10 nucleotides align to TRBD1. V dropped 5 bases and J dropped 7; count of bases not matched to a gene: 6. CDR1 SGHVS and CDR2 FQNEAQ come from the germline V gene. This CDR3 has 14 amino acids. The CDR3 loop is CASSIRDRGNTQYF. The CDR3 DNA follows: TGTGCCAGCAGCATCCGGGACAGGGGTAATACGCAGTATTTT. The full variable domain, completed using reference TRBV7-8 and TRBJ2-3, is GAGVSQSPRYKVAKRGQDVALRCDPISGHVSLFWYQQALGQGPEFLTYFQNEAQLDKSGLPSDRFFAERPEGSVSTLKIQRTQQEDSAVYLCASSIRDRGNTQYFGPGTRLTVL.

The CDR3 DNA reads as TGTGCCAGCTCAAGGGACAGCTCCTACGAGCAGTACTTC. Amino acids: CASSRDSSYEQYF. This chain joins TRBV18 and TRBJ2-7; 7 nucleotides agree with TRBD1. V trimming: 5 bases; J trimming: 0 bases; junction bases outside the gene matches: 1. Per germline, CDR1 KGHSH and CDR2 LQKENI. This CDR3 spans 13 amino acids.

In this sample, this clone turned up once. This rearrangement joins TRBV9 to TRBJ1-1; D is perhaps TRBD1 (5 bases). There are 15 residues in the CDR3. Germline-derived CDR1 and CDR2 are SGDLS and YYNGEE. V was clipped by 5 bases and J by 5 bases, with 19 bases between them. Here the CDR3 DNA reads TGTGCCAGCAGACCGGGGCCCGGGGGGTATACTGAAGCTTTCTTT. This gives the protein CASRPGPGGYTEAFF. Looking up the rest from reference TRBV9 and TRBJ1-1 gives the full variable domain: DSGVTQTPKHLITATGQRVTLRCSPRSGDLSVYWYQQSLDQGLQFLIQYYNGEERAKGNILERFSAQQFPDLHSELNLSSLELGDSALYFCASRPGPGGYTEAFFGQGTRLTVV.

The J gene is TRBJ1-5, the V gene TRBV10-3, with D hard to call. This CDR3 has 14 residues. Between the trimmed V and J ends, which lost 0 bases and 7 bases, there was a span of 10 bases. Looked up from germline, CDR1 is ENHRY and CDR2 is SYGVKD. CDR3 residues: CAISESPEGQPQHF. The DNA of the CDR3 is TGTGCCATCAGTGAGTCCCCCGAAGGACAGCCCCAGCATTTT.

The sample holds a few counts of this clone. The chain recombines TRBV7-9 with TRBJ1-5; no clear D. This CDR3 has 12 amino acids. The V end lost 5 bases, the J end lost 4 bases, and 6 bases lay between the germline ends. Germline V gene sequence: CDR1 SEHNR, CDR2 FQNEAQ (reference sequence). CDR3 DNA sequence: TGTGCCAGCAGCCGAGTAAATCAGCCCCAGCATTTT. It encodes CASSRVNQPQHF.

The J gene is TRBJ1-5, the V gene TRBV4-1; 7 bases align to TRBD1. Germline-derived CDR1 and CDR2 are MGHRA and YSYEKL. The CDR3 covers 18 residues. Trimming took 1 base from V and 6 from J; bases not matched to a gene: 15. The CDR3 DNA is TGCGCCAGCAGCCAAGCGATACACCTAGGGGGCGCGTTTCAGCCCCAGCATTTT. As protein: CASSQAIHLGGAFQPQHF.

CDR3 DNA sequence: TGTGCCAGCTCACCACTCGGGACAGGGGGCCTCCTGAACACTGAAGCTTTCTTT. Translation: CASSPLGTGGLLNTEAFF. The chain recombines TRBV18 with TRBJ1-1; TRBD1 matches at 12 bases. Germline CDR1 is KGHSH and CDR2 is LQKENI. This CDR3 is built from 18 residues. The V and J ends lost 1 base and 0 bases, in that order; junction bases with no gene match: 6.

J is TRBJ1-5 and V is TRBV2, with 11 bases fitting TRBD1. The J segment lost 4 bases and the V segment lost 6 bases, leaving 8 bases of the junction unmatched. Germline CDR1 is SNHLY and CDR2 is FYNNEI. The CDR3 length is 16 residues. The CDR3 sequence is CASRLGQGAGNQPQHF. The CDR3 coding sequence is TGTGCCAGCAGATTAGGACAGGGGGCAGGGAATCAGCCCCAGCATTTT.

CDR3 region: CATSSKTGLYEQYF. As DNA, the CDR3 is TGTGCCACCAGCTCAAAGACAGGCCTCTACGAGCAGTACTTC. V and J are TRBV15 and TRBJ2-7; a weak D match, TRBD1 (6 bases). CDR1 is LNHNV and CDR2 is YYDKDF in the germline V gene (reference sequence). The V end lost 5 bases, the J end lost 3 bases, and 14 bases lay between the germline ends. The CDR3 runs to 14 residues.

The chain combines TRBV14 with TRBJ1-4; the D is unclear. Germline-derived CDR1 and CDR2 are SGHDN and FVKESK. V gave up 0 bases and J gave up 8 bases, with 13 bases separating them. The CDR3 has 15 residues. DNA of the CDR3: TGTGCCAGCAGCCAAGAGGGGTGGGTTTCGGAAAAACTGTTTTTT. It is translated as CASSQEGWVSEKLFF.

This chain joins TRBV27 and TRBJ2-7; 8 nucleotides match TRBD2. Germline CDR1 is MNHEY and CDR2 is SMNVEV (reference sequence). CDR3 length: 18 amino acids. V lost 3 bases and J lost 3; bases outside the gene matches: 16. Written as DNA, the CDR3 is TGTGCCAGCAGTTTTCGAGGGGCGCTAGCGGGTGCGTACTACGAGCAGTACTTC. Its translation is CASSFRGALAGAYYEQYF.

In DNA, the CDR3 is TGCGCCAGCAGCCGCAATGACAGATACCCCCCTCTCTACGAGCAGTACTTC. Amino acid sequence: CASSRNDRYPPLYEQYF. The V and J genes are TRBV5-1 and TRBJ2-7; a possible D gene is TRBD1 (5 bases). This CDR3 contains 17 residues. Trimming removed 4 bases from V and 3 bases from J, with 23 bases in between. The germline gives CDR1 SGHRS, CDR2 YFSETQ. Filled out from reference TRBV5-1 and TRBJ2-7, the complete variable domain reads KAGVTQTPRYLIKTRGQQVTLSCSPISGHRSVSWYQQTPGQGLQFLFEYFSETQRNKGNFPGRFSGRQFSNSRSEMNVSTLELGDSALYLCASSRNDRYPPLYEQYFGPGTRLTVT.

The chain recombines TRBV7-6 with TRBJ2-7, with 8 bases fitting TRBD2. J was trimmed by 0 bases and V by 4 bases; bases with no gene match: 17. CDR1 and CDR2 from the germline V gene are SGHVS and FNYEAQ. There are 19 residues in the CDR3. The CDR3 DNA is TGTGCCAGCAGCTCCCCAGTCAGGGGCGTGCTAGCGGGCTCCTACGAGCAGTACTTC. This sequence encodes CASSSPVRGVLAGSYEQYF.

Turning to this clone: At the DNA level, this CDR3 is encoded by other sequences in the same sample as well. The chain is built from TRBV6-5 and TRBJ2-3; tentative D call: TRBD1 (5 bases). Germline loops: CDR1 MNHEY, CDR2 SVGAGI. This CDR3 spans 13 amino acids. V was trimmed by 3 bases and J by 6 bases, leaving 10 bases between them. CDR3 coding DNA: TGTGCCAGCAGTTATCCTGGGGCTGATACGCAGTATTTT. Protein sequence: CASSYPGADTQYF.

The gene calls are TRBV2 and TRBJ1-1, with a tentative D call TRBD1 (6 bases). The CDR3 is 13 residues long. Germline V CDR1 and CDR2: SNHLY, FYNNEI. V lost 6 bases and J 6 bases, leaving 14 bases between the germline ends. CDR3 loop: CASSEDSTPEAFF. The CDR3 bases are TGTGCCAGCAGCGAGGACAGCACGCCTGAAGCTTTCTTT.